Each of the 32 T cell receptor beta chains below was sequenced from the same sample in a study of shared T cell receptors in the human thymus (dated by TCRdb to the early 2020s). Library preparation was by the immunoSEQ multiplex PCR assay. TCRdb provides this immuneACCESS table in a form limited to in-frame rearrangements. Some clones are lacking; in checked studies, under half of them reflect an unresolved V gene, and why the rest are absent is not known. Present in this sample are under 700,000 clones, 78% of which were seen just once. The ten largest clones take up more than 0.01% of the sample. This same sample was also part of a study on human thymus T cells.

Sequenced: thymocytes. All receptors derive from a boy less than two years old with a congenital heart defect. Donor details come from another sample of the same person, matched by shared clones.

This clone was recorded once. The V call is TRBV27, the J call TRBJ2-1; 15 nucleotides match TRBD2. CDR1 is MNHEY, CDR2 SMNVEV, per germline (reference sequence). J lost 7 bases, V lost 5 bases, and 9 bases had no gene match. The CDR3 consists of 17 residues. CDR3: CASSPTWTSGRGNEQFF. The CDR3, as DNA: TGTGCCAGCAGTCCCACGTGGACTAGCGGGAGGGGGAATGAGCAGTTCTTC.

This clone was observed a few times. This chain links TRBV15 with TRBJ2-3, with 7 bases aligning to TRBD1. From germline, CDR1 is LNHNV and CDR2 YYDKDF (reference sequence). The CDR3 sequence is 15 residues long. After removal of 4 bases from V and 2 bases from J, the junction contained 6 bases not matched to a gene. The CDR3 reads CATSTRDSFTDTQYF. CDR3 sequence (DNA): TGTGCCACCAGCACTAGGGACAGCTTCACAGATACGCAGTATTTT.

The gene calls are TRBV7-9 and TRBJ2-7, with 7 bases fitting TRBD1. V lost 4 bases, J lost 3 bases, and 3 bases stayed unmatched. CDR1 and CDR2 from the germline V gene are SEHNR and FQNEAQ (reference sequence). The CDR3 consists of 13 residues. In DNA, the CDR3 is TGTGCCAGCAGCTCCGGGACAGACTACGAGCAGTACTTC. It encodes CASSSGTDYEQYF.

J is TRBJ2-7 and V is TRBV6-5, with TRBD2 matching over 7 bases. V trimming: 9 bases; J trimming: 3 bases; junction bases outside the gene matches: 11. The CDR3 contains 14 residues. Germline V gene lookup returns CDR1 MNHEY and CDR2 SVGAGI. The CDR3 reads CASSEPGGIYEQYF. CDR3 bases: TGTGCCAGTTCTGAGCCCGGGGGGATCTACGAGCAGTACTTC.

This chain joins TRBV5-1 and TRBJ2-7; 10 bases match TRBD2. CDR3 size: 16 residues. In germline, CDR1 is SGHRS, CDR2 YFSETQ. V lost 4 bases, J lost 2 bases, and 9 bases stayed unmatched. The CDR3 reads CASSPASGRAPYEQYF. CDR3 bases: TGCGCCAGCAGCCCGGCCAGCGGGAGGGCCCCCTACGAGCAGTACTTC.

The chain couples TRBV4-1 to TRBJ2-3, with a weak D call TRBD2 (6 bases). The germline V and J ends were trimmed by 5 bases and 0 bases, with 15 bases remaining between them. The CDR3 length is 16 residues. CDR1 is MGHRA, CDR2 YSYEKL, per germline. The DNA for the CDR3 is TGCGCCAGCAGCTCCAAGGTGAGCGGGAGCACAGATACGCAGTATTTT. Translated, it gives CASSSKVSGSTDTQYF.

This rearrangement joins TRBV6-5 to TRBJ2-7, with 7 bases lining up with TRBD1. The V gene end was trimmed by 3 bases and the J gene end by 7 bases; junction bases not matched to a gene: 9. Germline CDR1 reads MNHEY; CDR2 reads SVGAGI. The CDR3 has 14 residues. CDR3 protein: CASSYPDRSNEQYF. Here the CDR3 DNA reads TGTGCCAGCAGTTATCCGGACAGGTCCAATGAGCAGTACTTC.

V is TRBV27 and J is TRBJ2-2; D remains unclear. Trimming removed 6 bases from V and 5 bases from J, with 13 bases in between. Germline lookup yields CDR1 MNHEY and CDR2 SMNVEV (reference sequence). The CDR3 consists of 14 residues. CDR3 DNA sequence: TGTGCCAGCAGCCCTGGGCTCTTAACCGGGGAGCTGTTTTTT. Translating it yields CASSPGLLTGELFF.

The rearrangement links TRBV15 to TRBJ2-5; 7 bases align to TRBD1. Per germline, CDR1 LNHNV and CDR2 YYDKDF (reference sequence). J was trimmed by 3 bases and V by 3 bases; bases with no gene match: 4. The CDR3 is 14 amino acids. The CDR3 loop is CATSRWTGEETQYF. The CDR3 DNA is TGTGCCACCAGCAGGTGGACAGGAGAAGAGACCCAGTACTTC. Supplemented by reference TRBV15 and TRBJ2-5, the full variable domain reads DAMVIQNPRYQVTQFGKPVTLSCSQTLNHNVMYWYQQKSSQAPKLLFHYYDKDFNNEADTPDNFQSRRPNTSFCFLDIRSPGLGDTAMYLCATSRWTGEETQYFGPGTRLLVL.

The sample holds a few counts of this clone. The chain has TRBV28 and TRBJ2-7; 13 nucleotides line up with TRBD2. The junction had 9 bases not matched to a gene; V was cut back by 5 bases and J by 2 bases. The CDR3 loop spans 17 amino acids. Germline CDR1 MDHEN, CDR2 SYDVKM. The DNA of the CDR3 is TGTGCCAGCAGTACAACTCTGGGACTAGCGGGGCCCTACGAGCAGTACTTC. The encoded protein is CASSTTLGLAGPYEQYF.

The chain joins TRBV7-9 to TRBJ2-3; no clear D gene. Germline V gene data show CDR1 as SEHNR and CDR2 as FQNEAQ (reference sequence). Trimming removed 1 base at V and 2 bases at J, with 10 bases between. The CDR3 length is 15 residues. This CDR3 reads CASSLERLSTDTQYF. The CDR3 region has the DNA TGTGCCAGCAGCTTAGAGCGTCTGTCCACAGATACGCAGTATTTT.

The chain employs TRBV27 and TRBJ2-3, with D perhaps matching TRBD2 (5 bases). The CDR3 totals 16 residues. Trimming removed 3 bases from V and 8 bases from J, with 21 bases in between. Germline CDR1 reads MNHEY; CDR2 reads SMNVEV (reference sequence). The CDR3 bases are TGTGCCAGCAGTTTGGGTGGGAGTCCCCCTAAAACTACGCAGTATTTT. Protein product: CASSLGGSPPKTTQYF.

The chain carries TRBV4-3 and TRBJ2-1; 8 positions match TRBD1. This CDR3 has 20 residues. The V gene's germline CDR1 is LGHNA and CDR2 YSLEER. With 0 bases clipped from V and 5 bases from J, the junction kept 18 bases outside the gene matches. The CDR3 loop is CASSQDGGQGFLPLNNEQFF. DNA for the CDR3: TGCGCCAGCAGCCAAGATGGCGGACAGGGATTTTTGCCACTTAACAATGAGCAGTTCTTC.

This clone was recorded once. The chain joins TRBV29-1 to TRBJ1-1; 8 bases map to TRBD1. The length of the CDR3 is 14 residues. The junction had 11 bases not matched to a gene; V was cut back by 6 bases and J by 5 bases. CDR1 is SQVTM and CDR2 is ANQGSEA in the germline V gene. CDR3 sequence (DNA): TGCAGCGTGACTGTGGACAGGGTTGATACTGAAGCTTTCTTT. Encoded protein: CSVTVDRVDTEAFF.

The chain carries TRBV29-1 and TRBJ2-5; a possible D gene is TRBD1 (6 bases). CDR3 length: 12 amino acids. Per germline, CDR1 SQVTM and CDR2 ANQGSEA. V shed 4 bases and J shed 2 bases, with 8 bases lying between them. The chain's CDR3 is CSVARGQETQYF. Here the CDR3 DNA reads TGCAGCGTTGCCAGGGGTCAAGAGACCCAGTACTTC.

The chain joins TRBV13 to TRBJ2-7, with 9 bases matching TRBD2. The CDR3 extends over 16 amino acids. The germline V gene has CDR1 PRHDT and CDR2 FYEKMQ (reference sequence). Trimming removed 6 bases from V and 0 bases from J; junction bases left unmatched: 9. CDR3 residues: CASRRGGSGFSYEQYF. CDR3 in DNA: TGTGCCAGCAGGCGGGGGGGCTCGGGTTTCTCCTACGAGCAGTACTTC. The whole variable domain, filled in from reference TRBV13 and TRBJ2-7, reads AAGVIQSPRHLIKEKRETATLKCYPIPRHDTVYWYQQGPGQDPQFLISFYEKMQSDKGSIPDRFSAQQFSDYHSELNMSSLELGDSALYFCASRRGGSGFSYEQYFGPGTRLTVT.

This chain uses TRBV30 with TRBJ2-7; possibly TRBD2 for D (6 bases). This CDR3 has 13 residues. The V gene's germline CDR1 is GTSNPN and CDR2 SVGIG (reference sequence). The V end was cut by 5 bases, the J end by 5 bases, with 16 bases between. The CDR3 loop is CAWAGSKWNEQYF. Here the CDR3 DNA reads TGTGCCTGGGCCGGGAGCAAATGGAACGAGCAGTACTTC.

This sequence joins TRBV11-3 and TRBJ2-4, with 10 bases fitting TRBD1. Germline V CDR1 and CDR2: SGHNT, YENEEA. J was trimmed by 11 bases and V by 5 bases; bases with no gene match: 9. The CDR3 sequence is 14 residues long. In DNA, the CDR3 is TGTGCCAGCAGCCGGACGACAGGGGGCCTCCTTCAGTACTTC. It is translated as CASSRTTGGLLQYF.

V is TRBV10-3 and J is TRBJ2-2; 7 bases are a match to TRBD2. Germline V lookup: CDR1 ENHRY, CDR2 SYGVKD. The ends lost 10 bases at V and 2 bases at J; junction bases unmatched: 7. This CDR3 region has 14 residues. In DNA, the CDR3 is TGTGCCACCAGCCTAGCGGCCAACACCGGGGAGCTGTTTTTT. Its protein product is CATSLAANTGELFF.

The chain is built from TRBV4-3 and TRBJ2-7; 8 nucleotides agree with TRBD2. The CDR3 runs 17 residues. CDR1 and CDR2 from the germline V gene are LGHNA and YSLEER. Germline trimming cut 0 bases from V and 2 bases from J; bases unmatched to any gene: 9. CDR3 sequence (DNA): TGCGCCAGCAGCCAAGAAAAGAGCGGGAGCCCCCCCTACGAGCAGTACTTC. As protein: CASSQEKSGSPPYEQYF.

The CDR3 protein is CAISTGTIQFF. Here the CDR3 DNA reads TGTGCCATTTCCACCGGGACAATCCAGTTCTTC. This sequence joins TRBV28 and TRBJ2-1; possibly TRBD1 for D (6 bases). Trimming stripped 10 bases from V and 13 bases from J, with 17 bases between. Germline-derived CDR1 and CDR2 are MDHEN and SYDVKM. The CDR3 is 11 amino acids.

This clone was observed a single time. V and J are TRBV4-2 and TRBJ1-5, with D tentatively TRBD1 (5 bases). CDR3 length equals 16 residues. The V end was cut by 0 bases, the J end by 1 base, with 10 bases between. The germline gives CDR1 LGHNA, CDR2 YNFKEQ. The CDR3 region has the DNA TGTGCCAGCAGCCAAGATCGGGAGGGGAGCAATCAGCCCCAGCATTTT. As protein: CASSQDREGSNQPQHF.

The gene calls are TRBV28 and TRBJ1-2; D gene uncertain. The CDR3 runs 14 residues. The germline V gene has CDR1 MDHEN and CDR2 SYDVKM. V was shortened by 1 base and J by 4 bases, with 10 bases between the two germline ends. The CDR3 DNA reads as TGTGCCAGCAGTTTATCCGGGAAGATCTATGGCTACACCTTC. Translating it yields CASSLSGKIYGYTF.

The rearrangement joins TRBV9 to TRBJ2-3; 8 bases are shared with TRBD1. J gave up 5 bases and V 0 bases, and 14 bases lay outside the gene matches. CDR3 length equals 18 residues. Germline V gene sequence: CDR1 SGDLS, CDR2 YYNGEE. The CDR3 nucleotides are TGTGCCAGCAGCGTAGGGCGACAGGGGCCGAAGCAGGGAGATACGCAGTATTTT. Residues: CASSVGRQGPKQGDTQYF.

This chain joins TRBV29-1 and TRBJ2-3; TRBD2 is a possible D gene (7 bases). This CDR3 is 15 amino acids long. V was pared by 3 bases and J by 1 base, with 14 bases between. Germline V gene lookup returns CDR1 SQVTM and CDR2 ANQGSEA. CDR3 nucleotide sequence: TGCAGCGTTGACCCTAGGGGGGGACGCACAGATACGCAGTATTTT. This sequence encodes CSVDPRGGRTDTQYF.

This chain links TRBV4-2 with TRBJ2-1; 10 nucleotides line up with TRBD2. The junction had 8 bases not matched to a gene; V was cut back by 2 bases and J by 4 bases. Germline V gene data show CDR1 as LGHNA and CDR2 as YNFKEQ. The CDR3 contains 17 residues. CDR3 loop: CASSQPLAGDSYNEQFF. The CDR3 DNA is TGTGCCAGCAGCCAACCGCTAGCGGGGGACTCATACAATGAGCAGTTCTTC.

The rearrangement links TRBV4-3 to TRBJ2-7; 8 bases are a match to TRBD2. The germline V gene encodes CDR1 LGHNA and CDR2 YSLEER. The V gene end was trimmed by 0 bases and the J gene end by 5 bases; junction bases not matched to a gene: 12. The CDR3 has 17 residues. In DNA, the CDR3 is TGCGCCAGCAGCCAAGATGCGGGGGGCTCTATAGTCCACGAGCAGTACTTC. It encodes CASSQDAGGSIVHEQYF.

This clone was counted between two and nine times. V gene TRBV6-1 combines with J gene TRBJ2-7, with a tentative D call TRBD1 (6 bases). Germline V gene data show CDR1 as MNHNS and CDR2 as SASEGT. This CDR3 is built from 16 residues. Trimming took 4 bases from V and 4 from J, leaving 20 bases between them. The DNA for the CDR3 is TGTGCCAGCAGTGCCCCTCGCACAGGGATCCAATACGAGCAGTACTTC. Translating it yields CASSAPRTGIQYEQYF.

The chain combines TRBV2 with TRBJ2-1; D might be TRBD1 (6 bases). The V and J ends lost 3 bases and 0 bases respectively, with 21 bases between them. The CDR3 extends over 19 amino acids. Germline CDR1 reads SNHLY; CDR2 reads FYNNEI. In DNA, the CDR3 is TGTGCCAGCAGTGACCCGGGACACCCGAACCCCCACTCCTACAATGAGCAGTTCTTC. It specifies CASSDPGHPNPHSYNEQFF.

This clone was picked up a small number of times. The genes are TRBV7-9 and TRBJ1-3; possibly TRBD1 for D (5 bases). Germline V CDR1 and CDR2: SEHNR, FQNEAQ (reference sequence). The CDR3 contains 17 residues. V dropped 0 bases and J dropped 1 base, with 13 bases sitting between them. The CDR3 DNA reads TGTGCCAGCAGCTTAGCCGTCCGGGGGTGGTCTGGAAACACCATATATTTT. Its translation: CASSLAVRGWSGNTIYF. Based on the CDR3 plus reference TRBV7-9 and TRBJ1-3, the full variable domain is DTGVSQNPRHKITKRGQNVTFRCDPISEHNRLYWYRQTLGQGPEFLTYFQNEAQLEKSRLLSDRFSAERPKGSFSTLEIQRTEQGDSAMYLCASSLAVRGWSGNTIYFGEGSWLTVV.

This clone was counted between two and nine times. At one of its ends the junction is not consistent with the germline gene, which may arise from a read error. The CDR3 DNA follows: TGCAGCGTTCGTAGGGACAGCGACTACGATGAGCAGTTCTTC. Residues: CSVRRDSDYDEQFF. The genes are TRBV29-1 and TRBJ2-1; 7 bases fit TRBD1. The CDR3 loop spans 14 amino acids. Germline V gene sequence: CDR1 SQVTM, CDR2 ANQGSEA.

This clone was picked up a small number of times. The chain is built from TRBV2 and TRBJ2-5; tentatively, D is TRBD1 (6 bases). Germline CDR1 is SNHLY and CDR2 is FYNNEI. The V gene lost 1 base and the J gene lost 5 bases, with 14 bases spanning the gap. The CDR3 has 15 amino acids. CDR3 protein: CASSEVQGIRETQYF. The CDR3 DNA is TGTGCCAGCAGTGAAGTGCAGGGGATAAGGGAGACCCAGTACTTC.